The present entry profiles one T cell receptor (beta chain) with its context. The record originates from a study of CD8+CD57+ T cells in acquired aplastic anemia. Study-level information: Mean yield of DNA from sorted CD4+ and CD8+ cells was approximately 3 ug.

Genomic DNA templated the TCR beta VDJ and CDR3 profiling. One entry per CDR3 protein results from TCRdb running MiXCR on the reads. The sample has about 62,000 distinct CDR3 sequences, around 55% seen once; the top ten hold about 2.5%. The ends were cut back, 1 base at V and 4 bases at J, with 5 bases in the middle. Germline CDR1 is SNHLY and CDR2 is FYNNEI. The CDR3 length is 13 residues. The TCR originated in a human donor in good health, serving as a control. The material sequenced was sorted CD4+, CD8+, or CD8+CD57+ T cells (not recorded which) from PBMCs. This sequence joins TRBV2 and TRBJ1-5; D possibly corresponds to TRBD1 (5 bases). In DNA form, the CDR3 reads TGTGCCAGCAGTGAAGGGGGGAATCAGCCCCAGCATTTT. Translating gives CASSEGGNQPQHF.